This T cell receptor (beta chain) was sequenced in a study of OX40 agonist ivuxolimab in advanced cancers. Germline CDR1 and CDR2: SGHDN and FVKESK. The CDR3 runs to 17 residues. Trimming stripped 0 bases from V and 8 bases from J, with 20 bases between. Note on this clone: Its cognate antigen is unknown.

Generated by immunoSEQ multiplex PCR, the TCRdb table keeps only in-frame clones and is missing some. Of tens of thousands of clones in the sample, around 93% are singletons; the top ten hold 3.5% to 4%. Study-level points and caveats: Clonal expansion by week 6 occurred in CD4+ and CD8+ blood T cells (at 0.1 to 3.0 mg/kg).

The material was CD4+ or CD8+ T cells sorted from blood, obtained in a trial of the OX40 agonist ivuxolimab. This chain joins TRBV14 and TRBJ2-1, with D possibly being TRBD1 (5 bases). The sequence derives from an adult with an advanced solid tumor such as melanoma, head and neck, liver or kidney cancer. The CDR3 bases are TGTGCCAGCAGCCAAGAGAGTTGGACATCGGTAATCTATGAGCAGTTCTTC. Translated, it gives CASSQESWTSVIYEQFF.